The 21 T cell receptor beta chains listed next were all sequenced from one sample in a study of breast tumors, draining lymph nodes, adjacent tissues. Breast cancer patients provided tissue from their axillary draining lymph nodes. In TCRdb, the multiplex PCR reads were re-called with MiXCR into one record per CDR3 protein. The data show approximately 230,000 distinct CDR3 sequences, with roughly a third seen just once and 3.6% held by the top ten. Sequenced material: axillary lymph node tissue. The source of these receptors is a female donor with breast cancer. Some clones in this sample may be carry-over from other donors' samples.

Concerning this clonotype itself: The germline gene is not matched at one end of the junction; a read error may be the cause. This chain joins TRBV6-4 and TRBJ1-3; D gene ambiguous. Germline V CDR1 and CDR2: MRHNA, SNTAGT. The CDR3 sequence is 9 residues long. The CDR3, as DNA: TGTGGCAGCAGTGACTCGATATATTTT. As protein: CGSSDSIYF.

Ten or more counts support this clonotype. The chain joins TRBV19 to TRBJ2-2; 9 nucleotides align to TRBD2. V shed 5 bases and J 7 bases; nucleotides not matched to a gene: 8. This CDR3 spans 15 amino acids. The germline CDR1 and CDR2 sequences are LNHDA and SQIVND (reference sequence). The CDR3 region is CASSGLAGWSGELFF. The CDR3 DNA sequence: TGTGCCAGTAGTGGCCTAGCGGGATGGAGCGGGGAGCTGTTTTTT.

This clonotype was picked up many times. The chain employs TRBV7-3 and TRBJ2-2; TRBD2 matches at 8 bases. The CDR3 extends over 16 amino acids. The junction had 12 bases not matched to a gene; V was cut back by 5 bases and J by 7 bases. Germline loops: CDR1 SGHTA, CDR2 FQGTGA. CDR3 DNA sequence: TGTGCCAGCAGCCCATTATCGGGGGGGGCTAACGGGGAGCTGTTTTTT. This sequence encodes CASSPLSGGANGELFF.

Turning to this clonotype: This may come from a read error, since a much larger clone is one base off. This chain links TRBV20-1 with TRBJ1-3, with a possible D match to TRBD1 (5 bases). This CDR3 has 14 residues. The germline V gene encodes CDR1 DFQATT and CDR2 SNEGSKA (reference sequence). The CDR3 nucleotides read TGCAGTGCCACCCAGTATGGGGCTGGAACCACCATATATTTT. Protein product: CSATQYGAGTTIYF.

The table lists this clonotype with a few counts. The chain employs TRBV11-2 and TRBJ1-6, with TRBD1 matching over 8 bases. The germline V gene encodes CDR1 SGHAT and CDR2 FQNNGV. Losses at the gene ends were 1 base for V and 3 bases for J; bases not matched to a gene: 2. CDR3 length: 16 amino acids. The CDR3 sequence is CASSLVTGVYNSPLHF. CDR3 coding DNA: TGTGCCAGCAGCTTAGTGACAGGGGTCTATAATTCACCCCTCCACTTT.

The chain carries TRBV19 and TRBJ1-2; D is unclear. Germline V CDR1 and CDR2: LNHDA, SQIVND (reference sequence). V lost 3 bases to trimming and J lost 8 bases, with 22 bases between them. This CDR3 is built from 16 residues. CDR3 DNA: TGTGCCAGTAGTATTCGACGGGGAGCGGCGTATGAGGGCTACACCTTC. Residues: CASSIRRGAAYEGYTF.

At least ten counts were recorded for this clonotype. The chain joins TRBV12-3 or TRBV12-4 to TRBJ2-7; perhaps D is TRBD1 or TRBD2 (6 bases each). V lost 0 bases and J 3 bases, leaving 12 bases between the germline ends. This CDR3 comprises 15 residues. The CDR3 DNA reads TGTGCCAGCAGTTTAGCGACGGGGGCCTTCTACGAGCAGTACTTC. This translates into CASSLATGAFYEQYF.

In its sample, this clonotype was seen many times. This may arise from a read error, as a much more abundant clone is one base away. V gene TRBV7-2 combines with J gene TRBJ2-5; either TRBD1 or TRBD2 may supply D (5 bases each). The germline gives CDR1 SGHTA, CDR2 FQGNSA. The CDR3 has 15 residues. The CDR3 here is CASSLGGEIEETQHF. The CDR3 coding sequence is TGTGCCAGCAGCTTAGGAGGGGAGATTGAAGAGACCCAGCACTTC.

In its sample, this clonotype was seen many times. The gene calls are TRBV11-2 and TRBJ1-4; D is unresolved. CDR1 and CDR2 (germline): SGHAT, FQNNGV. There are 15 residues in the CDR3. V was shortened by 5 bases and J by 8 bases, with 18 bases between the two germline ends. The CDR3 coding sequence is TGTGCCAGCAGCGTTCGGTCCCCGACTAGGGAAAAACTGTTTTTT. Translation: CASSVRSPTREKLFF.

This chain joins TRBV18 and TRBJ2-1, with D possibly TRBD1 on 6 matching bases. The germline V gene has CDR1 KGHSH and CDR2 LQKENI. The CDR3 totals 15 residues. Between the trimmed V and J ends, which lost 8 bases and 6 bases, there was a span of 20 bases. The CDR3 loop reads CASELRGKASNEQFF. The CDR3, as DNA: TGTGCCAGCGAACTCAGGGGTAAGGCTTCCAATGAGCAGTTCTTC.

This chain uses TRBV6-5 with TRBJ1-2; D gene unclear. V shed 4 bases and J shed 4 bases, with 10 bases lying between them. This CDR3 is built from 13 residues. Germline V CDR1 and CDR2: MNHEY, SVGAGI. The CDR3: CASSLYLLYGYTF. CDR3 sequence (DNA): TGTGCCAGCAGTTTGTACCTACTCTATGGCTACACCTTC.

This clonotype has a count of ten or more. The CDR3 coding sequence is TGTGCCAGCAGCCCCAGGGGGCAGGGGGCGACAGATACGCAGTATTTT. It translates to CASSPRGQGATDTQYF. The chain joins TRBV11-2 to TRBJ2-3; 8 bases are shared with TRBD1. With 5 bases clipped from V and 3 bases from J, the junction kept 10 bases outside the gene matches. Germline CDR1 and CDR2: SGHAT and FQNNGV. The CDR3 totals 16 residues.

This clonotype was seen more than once but under ten times. A much larger clone lies one base from this, so it may be a read error. The chain recombines TRBV5-5 with TRBJ1-2, with D hard to call. This CDR3 region has 12 residues. Germline values: CDR1 SGHKS, CDR2 YYEKEE (reference sequence). The V and J ends lost 2 bases and 7 bases respectively, with 9 bases between them. This CDR3 is CASSLEPVGYTF. The DNA of the CDR3 is TGTGCCAGCAGCTTAGAGCCAGTTGGCTACACCTTC. Complete variable domain (other parts from reference TRBV5-5 and TRBJ1-2): DAGVTQSPTHLIKTRGQQVTLRCSPISGHKSVSWYQQVLGQGPQFIFQYYEKEERGRGNFPDRFSARQFPNYSSELNVNALLLGDSALYLCASSLEPVGYTFGSGTRLTVV.

Worth noting for this clonotype: No conserved phenylalanine or tryptophan is present at the end of the CDR3, so a read error is the likely explanation. The chain uses TRBV19 and TRBJ2-6; D may correspond to TRBD1 or TRBD2 (5 bases each). Trimming pared 4 bases from V and 4 bases from J, leaving 14 bases between. The germline gives CDR1 LNHDA, CDR2 SQIVND (reference sequence). The CDR3 spans 16 residues. CDR3 DNA sequence: TGTGCCAGTAGTAGGGGACGGGGAGAGGGGGCCAACGTCCTGACTTCC. Translated, it gives CASSRGRGEGANVLTS.

This clonotype was detected many times. This chain uses TRBV6-1 with TRBJ1-5; tentative D call: TRBD1 (6 bases). The CDR3 loop spans 14 amino acids. V lost 6 bases and J lost 0, with 9 bases in between. Germline values: CDR1 MNHNS, CDR2 SASEGT. The CDR3 protein is CASSQGYSNQPQHF. The CDR3 nucleotides read TGTGCCAGCAGCCAGGGGTATAGCAATCAGCCCCAGCATTTT.

The CDR3 loop is CASRRLDPSEQYF. CDR3 sequence (DNA): TGCGCCAGCCGACGACTAGACCCTAGCGAGCAGTACTTC. The rearrangement links TRBV5-1 to TRBJ2-7, with D tentatively TRBD2 (6 bases). Deletions cut 7 bases from V and 6 bases from J, with 17 bases between. CDR3 length equals 13 residues. Per germline, CDR1 SGHRS and CDR2 YFSETQ.

This clonotype was picked up many times. The genes are TRBV5-1 and TRBJ2-1; D is uncertain. Trimming removed 1 base at V and 5 bases at J, with 10 bases between. Germline V gene sequence: CDR1 SGHRS, CDR2 YFSETQ. This CDR3 has 14 amino acids. CDR3 coding DNA: TGCGCCAGCAGCTTGAATGGACCAGACAATGAGCAGTTCTTC. This codes for CASSLNGPDNEQFF.

This clonotype was seen many times. V is TRBV4-3 and J is TRBJ2-3, with D maybe TRBD2 (5 bases). V lost 0 bases, J lost 4 bases, and 11 bases lay in between. The CDR3 consists of 15 residues. Looked up from germline, CDR1 is LGHNA and CDR2 is YSLEER. In nucleotides, the CDR3 is TGCGCCAGCAGCCAAGATGAGGGATTCGCAGATACGCAGTATTTT. Amino acids: CASSQDEGFADTQYF.

With respect to this clonotype: Given a much more abundant clone one base away, this may be a read error. The rearrangement links TRBV5-1 to TRBJ2-1; 10 nucleotides align to TRBD2. The CDR3 is made up of 20 amino acids. After removal of 4 bases from V and 0 bases from J, the junction contained 16 bases not matched to a gene. CDR1 is SGHRS, CDR2 YFSETQ, per germline. CDR3 nucleotide sequence: TGCGCCAGCAGCCAGGAACTAGCGGGGATTCGAAATAGCTCCTACAATGAGCAGTTCTTC. Its translation: CASSQELAGIRNSSYNEQFF.

This clonotype occurred many times. The CDR3 reads CASLIHGASTNEKLFF. The CDR3 DNA follows: TGTGCCAGTCTGATCCACGGCGCGTCAACTAATGAAAAACTGTTTTTT. This chain links TRBV19 with TRBJ1-4, with D hard to call. This CDR3 spans 16 amino acids. V was clipped by 8 bases and J by 0 bases, with 16 bases between them. Germline CDR1 LNHDA, CDR2 SQIVND (reference sequence).

This clonotype was recorded many times. The rearrangement uses TRBV9 and TRBJ2-3; no clear D. Per germline, CDR1 SGDLS and CDR2 YYNGEE. V gave up 3 bases and J gave up 1 base, with 12 bases separating them. The CDR3 is 15 residues long. The CDR3 spells CASSAADPRTDTQYF. CDR3 nucleotides: TGTGCCAGCAGCGCTGCGGACCCCCGCACAGATACGCAGTATTTT.